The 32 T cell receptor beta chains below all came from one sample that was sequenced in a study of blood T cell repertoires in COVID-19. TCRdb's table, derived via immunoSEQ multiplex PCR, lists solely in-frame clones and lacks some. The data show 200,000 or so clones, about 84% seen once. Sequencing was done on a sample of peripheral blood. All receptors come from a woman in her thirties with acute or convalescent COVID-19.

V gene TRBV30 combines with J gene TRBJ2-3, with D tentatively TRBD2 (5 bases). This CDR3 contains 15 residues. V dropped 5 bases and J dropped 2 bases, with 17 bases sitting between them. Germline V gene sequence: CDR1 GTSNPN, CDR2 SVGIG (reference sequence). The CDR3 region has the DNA TGTGCCTGGGGCCCAAGCCGGGGATACACAGATACGCAGTATTTT. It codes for CAWGPSRGYTDTQYF.

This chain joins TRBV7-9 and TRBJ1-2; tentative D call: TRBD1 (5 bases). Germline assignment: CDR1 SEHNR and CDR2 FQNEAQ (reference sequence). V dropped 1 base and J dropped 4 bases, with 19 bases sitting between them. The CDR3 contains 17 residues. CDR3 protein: CASSLGRGNASIYGYTF. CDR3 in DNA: TGTGCCAGCAGCTTAGGAAGGGGAAACGCGTCTATCTATGGCTACACCTTC.

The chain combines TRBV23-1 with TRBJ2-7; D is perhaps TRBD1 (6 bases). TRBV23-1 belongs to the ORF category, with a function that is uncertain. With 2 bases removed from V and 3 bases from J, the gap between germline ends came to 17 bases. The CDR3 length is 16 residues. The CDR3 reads CASSQGSTGKYYEQYF. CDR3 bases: TGCGCCAGCAGTCAAGGCTCGACAGGTAAGTACTACGAGCAGTACTTC.

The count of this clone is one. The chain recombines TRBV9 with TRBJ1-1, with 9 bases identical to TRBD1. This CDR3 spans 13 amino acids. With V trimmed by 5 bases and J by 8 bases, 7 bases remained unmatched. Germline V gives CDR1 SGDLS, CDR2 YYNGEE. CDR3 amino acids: CASRIPGQGEAFF. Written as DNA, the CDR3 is TGTGCCAGCAGGATACCGGGACAGGGAGAAGCTTTCTTT. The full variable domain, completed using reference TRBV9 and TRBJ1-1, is DSGVTQTPKHLITATGQRVTLRCSPRSGDLSVYWYQQSLDQGLQFLIQYYNGEERAKGNILERFSAQQFPDLHSELNLSSLELGDSALYFCASRIPGQGEAFFGQGTRLTVV.

The CDR3 reads CASSLARGPAGANVLTF. CDR3 bases: TGCGCCAGCAGCTTGGCCAGGGGGCCGGCCGGGGCCAACGTCCTGACTTTC. The chain couples TRBV5-1 to TRBJ2-6; the match to TRBD1 covers 8 bases. CDR3 length equals 17 residues. Germline lookup yields CDR1 SGHRS and CDR2 YFSETQ. The V and J ends lost 0 bases and 4 bases, in that order; junction bases with no gene match: 6.

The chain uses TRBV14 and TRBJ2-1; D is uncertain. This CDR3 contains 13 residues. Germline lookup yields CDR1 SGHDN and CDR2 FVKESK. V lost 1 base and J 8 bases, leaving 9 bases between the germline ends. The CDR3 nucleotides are TGTGCCAGCAGCCAAGTCAATCGCGATGAGCAGTTCTTC. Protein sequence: CASSQVNRDEQFF.

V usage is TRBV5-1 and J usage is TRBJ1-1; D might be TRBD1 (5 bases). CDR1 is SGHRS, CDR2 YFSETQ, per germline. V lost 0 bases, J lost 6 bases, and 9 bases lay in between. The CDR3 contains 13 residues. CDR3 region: CASSLGQPAEAFF. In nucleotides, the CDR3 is TGCGCCAGCAGCTTGGGACAGCCAGCTGAAGCTTTCTTT.

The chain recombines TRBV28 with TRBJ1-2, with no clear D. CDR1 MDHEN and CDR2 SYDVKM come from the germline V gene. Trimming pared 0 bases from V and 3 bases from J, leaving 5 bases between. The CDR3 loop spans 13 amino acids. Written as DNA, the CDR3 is TGTGCCAGCAGTTTATGGGGCCACTATGGCTACACCTTC. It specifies CASSLWGHYGYTF.

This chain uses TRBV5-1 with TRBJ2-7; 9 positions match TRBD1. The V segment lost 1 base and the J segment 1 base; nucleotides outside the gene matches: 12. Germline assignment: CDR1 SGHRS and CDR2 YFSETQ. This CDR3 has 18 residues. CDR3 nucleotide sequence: TGCGCCAGCAGCTTGTGGGCAAGTGGACAGGGGAAGTCCTACGAGCAGTACTTC. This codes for CASSLWASGQGKSYEQYF.

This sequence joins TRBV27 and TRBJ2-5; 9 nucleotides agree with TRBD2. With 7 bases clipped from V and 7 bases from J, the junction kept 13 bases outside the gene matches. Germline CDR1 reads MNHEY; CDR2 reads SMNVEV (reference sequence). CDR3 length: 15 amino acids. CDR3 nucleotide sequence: TGTGCCAGCACCCTGACTAGCGGCATGCGGGGGACCCAGTACTTC. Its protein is CASTLTSGMRGTQYF.

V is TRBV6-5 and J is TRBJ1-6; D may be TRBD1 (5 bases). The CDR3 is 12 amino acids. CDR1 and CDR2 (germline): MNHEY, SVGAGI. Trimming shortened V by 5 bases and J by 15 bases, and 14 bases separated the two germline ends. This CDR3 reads CASSQSVGHLHF. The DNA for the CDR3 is TGTGCCAGCAGTCAGAGCGTCGGACACCTCCACTTT.

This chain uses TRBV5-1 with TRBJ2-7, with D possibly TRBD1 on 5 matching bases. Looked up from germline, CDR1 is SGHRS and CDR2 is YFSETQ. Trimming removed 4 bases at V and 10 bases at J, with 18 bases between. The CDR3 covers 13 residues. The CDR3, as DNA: TGCGCCAGCAGCCCAGGGCGAACAGGTACTCAGTACTTC. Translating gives CASSPGRTGTQYF.

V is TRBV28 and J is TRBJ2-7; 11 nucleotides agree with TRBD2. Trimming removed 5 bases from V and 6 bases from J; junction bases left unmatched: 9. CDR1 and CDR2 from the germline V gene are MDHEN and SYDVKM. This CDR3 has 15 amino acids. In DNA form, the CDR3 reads TGTGCCAGCAGTCTCAAGACTAGCGGGGCGGTCGAGCAGTACTTC. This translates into CASSLKTSGAVEQYF.

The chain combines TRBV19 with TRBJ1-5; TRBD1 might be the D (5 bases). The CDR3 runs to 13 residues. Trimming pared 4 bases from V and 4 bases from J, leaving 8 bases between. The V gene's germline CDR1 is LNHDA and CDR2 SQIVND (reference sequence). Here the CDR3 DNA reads TGTGCCAGTAGTAGGGGCTGGAATCAGCCCCAGCATTTT. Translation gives CASSRGWNQPQHF.

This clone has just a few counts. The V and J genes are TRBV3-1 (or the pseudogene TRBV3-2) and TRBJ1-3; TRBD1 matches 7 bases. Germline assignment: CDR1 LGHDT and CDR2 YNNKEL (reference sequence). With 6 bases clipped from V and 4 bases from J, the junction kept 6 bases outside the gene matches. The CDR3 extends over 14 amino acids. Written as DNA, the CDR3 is TGTGCCAGCAGTAAGACAGGGTCCGGAAACACCATATATTTT. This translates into CASSKTGSGNTIYF.

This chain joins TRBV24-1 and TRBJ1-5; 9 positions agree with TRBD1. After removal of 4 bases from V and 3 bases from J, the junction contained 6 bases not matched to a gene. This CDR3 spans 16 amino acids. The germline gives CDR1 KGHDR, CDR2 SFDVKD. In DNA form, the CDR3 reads TGTGCCACCAGTGACTCGACAGGGGGGGTCAATCAGCCCCAGCATTTT. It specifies CATSDSTGGVNQPQHF.

CDR3 residues: CASSFMDTQYF. The CDR3 DNA sequence: TGTGCCAGCAGTTTTATGGATACGCAGTATTTT. This chain connects TRBV12-3 or TRBV12-4 to TRBJ2-3; D not certain. The CDR3 has 11 amino acids. With 3 bases removed from V and 6 bases from J, the gap between germline ends came to 4 bases.

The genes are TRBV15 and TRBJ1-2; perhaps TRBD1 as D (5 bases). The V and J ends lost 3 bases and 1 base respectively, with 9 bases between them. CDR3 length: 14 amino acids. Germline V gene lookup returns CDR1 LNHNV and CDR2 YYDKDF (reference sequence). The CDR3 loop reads CATSSRRGNYGYTF. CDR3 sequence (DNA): TGTGCCACCAGCAGCAGAAGGGGTAACTATGGCTACACCTTC.

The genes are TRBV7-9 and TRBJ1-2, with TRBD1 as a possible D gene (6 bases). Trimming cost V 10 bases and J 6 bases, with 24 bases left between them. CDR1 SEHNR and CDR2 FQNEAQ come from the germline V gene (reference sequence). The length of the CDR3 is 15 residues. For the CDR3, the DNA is TGTGCCACCATTGGGGTGGCAGGGGAGAATAATGGCTACACCTTC. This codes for CATIGVAGENNGYTF.

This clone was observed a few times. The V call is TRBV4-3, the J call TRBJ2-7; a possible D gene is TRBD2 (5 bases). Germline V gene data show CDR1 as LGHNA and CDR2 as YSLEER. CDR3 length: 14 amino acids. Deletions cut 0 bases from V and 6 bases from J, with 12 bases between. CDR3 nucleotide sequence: TGCGCCAGCAGCCAAGAAATGAGGGATGGCGAGCAGTACTTC. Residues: CASSQEMRDGEQYF.

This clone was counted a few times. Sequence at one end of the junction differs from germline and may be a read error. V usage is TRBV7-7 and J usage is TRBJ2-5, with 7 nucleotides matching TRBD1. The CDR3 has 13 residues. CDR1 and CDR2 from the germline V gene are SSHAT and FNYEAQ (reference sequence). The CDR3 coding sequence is TGTGCTAGCAGCCGACAGGGTCTACAGACCCAGTACTTC. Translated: CASSRQGLQTQYF. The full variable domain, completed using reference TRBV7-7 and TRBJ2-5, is GAGVSQSPRYKVTKRGQDVTLRCDPISSHATLYWYQQALGQGPEFLTYFNYEAQPDKSGLPSDRFSAERPEGSISTLTIQRTEQRDSAMYRCASSRQGLQTQYFGPGTRLLVL.

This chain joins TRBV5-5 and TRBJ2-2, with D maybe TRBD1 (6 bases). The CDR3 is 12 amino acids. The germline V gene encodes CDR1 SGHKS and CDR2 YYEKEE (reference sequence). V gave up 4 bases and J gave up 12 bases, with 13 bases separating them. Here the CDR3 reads CASSPSTGKLFF. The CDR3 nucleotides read TGTGCCAGCAGCCCGTCGACAGGCAAGCTGTTTTTT. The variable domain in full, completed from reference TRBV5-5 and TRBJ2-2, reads DAGVTQSPTHLIKTRGQQVTLRCSPISGHKSVSWYQQVLGQGPQFIFQYYEKEERGRGNFPDRFSARQFPNYSSELNVNALLLGDSALYLCASSPSTGKLFFGEGSRLTVL.

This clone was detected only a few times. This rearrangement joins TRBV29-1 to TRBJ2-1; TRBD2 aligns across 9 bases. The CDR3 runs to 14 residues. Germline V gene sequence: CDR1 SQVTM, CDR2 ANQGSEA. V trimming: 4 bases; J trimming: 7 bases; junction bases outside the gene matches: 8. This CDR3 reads CSVGSAGGANEQFF. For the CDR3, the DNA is TGCAGCGTTGGCTCGGCGGGAGGGGCAAATGAGCAGTTCTTC.

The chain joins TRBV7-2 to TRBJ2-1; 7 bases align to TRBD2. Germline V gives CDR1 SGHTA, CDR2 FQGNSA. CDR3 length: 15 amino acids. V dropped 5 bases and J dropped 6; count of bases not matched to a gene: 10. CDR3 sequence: CASSPRVAGGNEQFF. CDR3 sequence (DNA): TGTGCCAGCAGCCCACGGGTAGCGGGCGGCAATGAGCAGTTCTTC.

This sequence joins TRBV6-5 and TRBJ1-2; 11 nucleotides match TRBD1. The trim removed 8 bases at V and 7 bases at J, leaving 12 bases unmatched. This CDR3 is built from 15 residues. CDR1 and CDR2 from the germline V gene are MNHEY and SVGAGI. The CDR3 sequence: CASAVQGQGAGGYTF. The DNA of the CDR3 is TGTGCCAGCGCGGTCCAAGGACAGGGGGCCGGTGGCTACACCTTC.

CDR3 DNA sequence: TGTGCCAGCAGTTATCAGGGAAGGGCTGAAGCTTTCTTT. This codes for CASSYQGRAEAFF. J is TRBJ1-1 and V is TRBV28; D is possibly TRBD1 (5 bases). Looked up from germline, CDR1 is MDHEN and CDR2 is SYDVKM. V was shortened by 4 bases and J by 6 bases, with 12 bases between the two germline ends. This CDR3 is 13 amino acids long.

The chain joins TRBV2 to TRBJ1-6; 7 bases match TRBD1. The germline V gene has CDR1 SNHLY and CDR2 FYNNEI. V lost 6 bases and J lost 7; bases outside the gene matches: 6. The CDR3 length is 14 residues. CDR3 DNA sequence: TGTGCCAGCAGCTCTGGGACAGCGAATTCACCCCTCCACTTT. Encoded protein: CASSSGTANSPLHF.

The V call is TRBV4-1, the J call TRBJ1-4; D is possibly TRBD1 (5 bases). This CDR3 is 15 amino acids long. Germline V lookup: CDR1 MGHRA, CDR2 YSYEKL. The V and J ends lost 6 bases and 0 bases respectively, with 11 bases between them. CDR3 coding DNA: TGCGCCAGCAGAAACGCGGGGGCAACTAATGAAAAACTGTTTTTT. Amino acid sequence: CASRNAGATNEKLFF.

The CDR3 sequence: CASSRSRAGELFF. The CDR3 DNA sequence: TGTGCCAGCAGCCGATCGAGAGCCGGGGAGCTGTTTTTT. V and J are TRBV7-6 and TRBJ2-2; no firm D call. Deletions cut 5 bases from V and 6 bases from J, with 10 bases between. The CDR3 has 13 amino acids. Germline V gene lookup returns CDR1 SGHVS and CDR2 FNYEAQ.

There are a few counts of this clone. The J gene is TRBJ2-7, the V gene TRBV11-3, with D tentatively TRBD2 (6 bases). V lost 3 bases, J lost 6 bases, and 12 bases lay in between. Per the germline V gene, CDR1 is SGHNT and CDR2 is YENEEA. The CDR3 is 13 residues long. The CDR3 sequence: CASSFRRGSEQYF. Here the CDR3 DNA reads TGTGCCAGCAGCTTTCGGAGGGGTAGCGAGCAGTACTTC.

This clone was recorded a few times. In DNA form, the CDR3 reads TGTGCCAGCAGTTTGGCAGCTAACTATGGCTACACCTTC. It yields the protein CASSLAANYGYTF. The chain employs TRBV28 and TRBJ1-2; D is unclear. Trimming took off 3 bases at V and 0 bases at J, with 5 bases between the two ends. Germline assignment: CDR1 MDHEN and CDR2 SYDVKM. The CDR3 is made up of 13 amino acids.

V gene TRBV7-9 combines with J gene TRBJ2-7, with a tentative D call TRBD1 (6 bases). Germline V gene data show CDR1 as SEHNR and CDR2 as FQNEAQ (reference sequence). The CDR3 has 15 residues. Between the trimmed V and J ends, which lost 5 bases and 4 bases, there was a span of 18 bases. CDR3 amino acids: CASSGKLRGNYEQYF. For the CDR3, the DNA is TGTGCCAGCAGCGGAAAACTCAGGGGCAATTACGAGCAGTACTTC.